Sequencing of this T cell receptor beta chain was carried out in a study of PD-1 blockade in classical Hodgkin lymphoma. Time point meaning: cycle 4 day 1 (C4D1), after around six weeks of nivolumab. No patient escaped relapse after autologous stem cell transplantation, and brentuximab vedotin exposure varied. Findings and limits, study-wide: By cycle point C4D1, TCR diversity had risen significantly in CD4+ cells (but not CD8+ cells).

The assay was immunoSEQ multiplex PCR, and TCRdb's table has in-frame clones only and misses some. The data hold some 53,000 clones, with 86% observed a single time. In regard to this clone: No antigen is known for it.

CDR3 length: 15 residues. The germline V gene encodes CDR1 SGHTS and CDR2 YDEGEE. With 0 bases removed from V and 3 bases from J, the gap between germline ends came to 7 bases. This chain joins TRBV5-8 and TRBJ1-6; D gene uncertain. The sequence came from a human donor with classical Hodgkin lymphoma. Here the sequenced sample was peripheral blood mononuclear cells (PBMCs), taken before the fourth cycle of nivolumab. The CDR3 loop reads CASSLGSLYNSPLHF. In DNA form, the CDR3 reads TGTGCCAGCAGCTTGGGAAGTCTCTATAATTCACCCCTCCACTTT.